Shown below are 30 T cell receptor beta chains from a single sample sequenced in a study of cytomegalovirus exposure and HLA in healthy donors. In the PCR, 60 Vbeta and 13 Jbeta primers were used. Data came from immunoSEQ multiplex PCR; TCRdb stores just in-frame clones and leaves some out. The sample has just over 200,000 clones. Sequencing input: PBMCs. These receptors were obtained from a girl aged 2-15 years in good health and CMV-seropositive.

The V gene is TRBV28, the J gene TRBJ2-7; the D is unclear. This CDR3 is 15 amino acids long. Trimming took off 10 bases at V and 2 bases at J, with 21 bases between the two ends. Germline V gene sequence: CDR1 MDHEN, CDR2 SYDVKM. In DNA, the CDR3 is TGTGCCATCCTCCCCGATAGTCGAGGAGCCTACGAGCAGTACTTC. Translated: CAILPDSRGAYEQYF.

CDR3 nucleotides: TGTGCCAGCAGCTCCCCGGGACTAGCGGGGGGGAAGACCCAGTACTTC. Translating gives CASSSPGLAGGKTQYF. This sequence joins TRBV7-2 and TRBJ2-5; 16 nucleotides align to TRBD2. The J segment lost 6 bases and the V segment lost 4 bases, leaving 5 bases of the junction unmatched. This CDR3 is 16 amino acids long. CDR1 is SGHTA, CDR2 FQGNSA, per germline.

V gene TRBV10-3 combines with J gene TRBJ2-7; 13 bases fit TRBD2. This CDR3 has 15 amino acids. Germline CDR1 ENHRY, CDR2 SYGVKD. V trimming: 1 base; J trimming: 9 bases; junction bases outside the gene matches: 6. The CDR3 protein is CAISEFGLAGAVQYF. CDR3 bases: TGTGCCATCAGTGAGTTTGGACTAGCGGGAGCTGTGCAGTACTTC.

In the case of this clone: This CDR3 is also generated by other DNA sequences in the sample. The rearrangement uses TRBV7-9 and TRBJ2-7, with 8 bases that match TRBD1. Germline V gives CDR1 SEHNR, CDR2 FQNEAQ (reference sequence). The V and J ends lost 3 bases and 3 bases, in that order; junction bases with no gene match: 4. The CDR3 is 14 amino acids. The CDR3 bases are TGTGCCAGCAGCTTGGACAGGGTCTACTACGAGCAGTACTTC. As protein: CASSLDRVYYEQYF.

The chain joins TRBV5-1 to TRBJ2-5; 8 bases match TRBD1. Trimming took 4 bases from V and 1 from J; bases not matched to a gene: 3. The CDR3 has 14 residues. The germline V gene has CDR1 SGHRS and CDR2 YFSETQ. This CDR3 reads CASSLQGAQETQYF. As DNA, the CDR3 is TGCGCCAGCAGCCTTCAGGGGGCCCAAGAGACCCAGTACTTC.

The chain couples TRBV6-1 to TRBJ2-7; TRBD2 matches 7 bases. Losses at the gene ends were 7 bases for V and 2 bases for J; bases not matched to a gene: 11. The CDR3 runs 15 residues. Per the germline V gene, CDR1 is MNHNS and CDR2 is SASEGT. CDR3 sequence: CASTDGASGTYEQYF. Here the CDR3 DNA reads TGTGCCAGCACGGATGGGGCTAGCGGTACCTACGAGCAGTACTTC.

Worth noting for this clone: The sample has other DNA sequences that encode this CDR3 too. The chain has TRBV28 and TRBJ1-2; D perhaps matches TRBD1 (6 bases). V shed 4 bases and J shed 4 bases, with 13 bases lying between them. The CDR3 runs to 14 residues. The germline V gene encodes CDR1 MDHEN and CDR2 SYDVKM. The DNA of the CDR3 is TGTGCCAGCAGTTCCGGACAGACCTCCTATGGCTACACCTTC. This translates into CASSSGQTSYGYTF.

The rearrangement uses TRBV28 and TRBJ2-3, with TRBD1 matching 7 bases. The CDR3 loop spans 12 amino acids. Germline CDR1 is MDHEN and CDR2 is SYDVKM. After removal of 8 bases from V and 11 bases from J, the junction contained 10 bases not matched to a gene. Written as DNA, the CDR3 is TGTGCCAGCCGATTAAGGGGGCTTGAGCAGTATTTT. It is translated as CASRLRGLEQYF.

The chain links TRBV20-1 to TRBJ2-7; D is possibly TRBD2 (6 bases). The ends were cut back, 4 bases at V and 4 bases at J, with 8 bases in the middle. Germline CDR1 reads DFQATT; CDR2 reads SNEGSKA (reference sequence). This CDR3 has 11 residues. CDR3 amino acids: CSATTSYEQYF. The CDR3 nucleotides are TGCAGTGCTACGACTAGTTACGAGCAGTACTTC.

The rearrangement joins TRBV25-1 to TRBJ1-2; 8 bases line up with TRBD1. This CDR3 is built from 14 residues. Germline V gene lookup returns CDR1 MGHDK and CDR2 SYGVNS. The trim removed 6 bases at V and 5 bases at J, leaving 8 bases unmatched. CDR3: CASSYPNRGYGYTF. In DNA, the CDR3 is TGTGCCAGCAGCTACCCAAACAGGGGGTATGGCTACACCTTC.

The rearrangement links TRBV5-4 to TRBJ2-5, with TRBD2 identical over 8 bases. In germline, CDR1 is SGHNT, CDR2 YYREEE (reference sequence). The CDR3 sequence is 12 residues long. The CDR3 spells CGAAGVGETQYF. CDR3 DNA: TGTGGGGCAGCGGGAGTTGGGGAGACCCAGTACTTC.

The CDR3 sequence is CASSFTLGTSGGSYEQYF. The DNA of the CDR3 is TGTGCCAGCAGCTTTACCCTTGGGACTAGCGGGGGATCCTACGAGCAGTACTTC. The J gene is TRBJ2-7, the V gene TRBV7-9, with 14 bases aligning to TRBD2. With 3 bases clipped from V and 1 base from J, the junction kept 8 bases outside the gene matches. Germline V gives CDR1 SEHNR, CDR2 FQNEAQ (reference sequence). The CDR3 sequence is 18 residues long.

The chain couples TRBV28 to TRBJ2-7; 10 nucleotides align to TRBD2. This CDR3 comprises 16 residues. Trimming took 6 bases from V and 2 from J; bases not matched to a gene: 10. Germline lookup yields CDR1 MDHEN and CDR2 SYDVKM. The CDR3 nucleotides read TGTGCCAGCAGCCCAATAGCGGGAGGTTTAACCTACGAGCAGTACTTC. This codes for CASSPIAGGLTYEQYF. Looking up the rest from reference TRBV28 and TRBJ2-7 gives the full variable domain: DVKVTQSSRYLVKRTGEKVFLECVQDMDHENMFWYRQDPGLGLRLIYFSYDVKMKEKGDIPEGYSVSREKKERFSLILESASTNQTSMYLCASSPIAGGLTYEQYFGPGTRLTVT.

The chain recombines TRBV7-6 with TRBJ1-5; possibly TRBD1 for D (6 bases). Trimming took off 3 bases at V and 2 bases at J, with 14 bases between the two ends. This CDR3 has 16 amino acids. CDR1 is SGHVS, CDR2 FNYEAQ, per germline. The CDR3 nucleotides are TGTGCCAGCAGCTTGGCAGGGGATGTGGGCAATCAGCCCCAGCATTTT. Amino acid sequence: CASSLAGDVGNQPQHF.

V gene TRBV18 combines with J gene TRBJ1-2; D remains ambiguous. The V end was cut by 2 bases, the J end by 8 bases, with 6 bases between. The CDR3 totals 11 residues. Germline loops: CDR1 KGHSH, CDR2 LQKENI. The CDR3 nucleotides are TGTGCCAGCTCACCAGGGGAGGGCTACACCTTC. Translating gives CASSPGEGYTF.

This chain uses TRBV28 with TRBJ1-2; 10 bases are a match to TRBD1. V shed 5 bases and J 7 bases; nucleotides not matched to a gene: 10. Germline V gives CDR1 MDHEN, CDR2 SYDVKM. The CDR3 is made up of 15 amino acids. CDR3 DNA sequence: TGTGCCAGCAGTCTAGATAGACAGGGGGCGTTTGGCTACACCTTC. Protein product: CASSLDRQGAFGYTF.

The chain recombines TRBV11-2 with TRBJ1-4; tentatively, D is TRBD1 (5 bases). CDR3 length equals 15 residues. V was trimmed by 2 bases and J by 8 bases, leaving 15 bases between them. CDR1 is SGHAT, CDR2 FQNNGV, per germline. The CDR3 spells CASSLLEGMSEKLFF. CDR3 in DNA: TGTGCCAGCAGCTTATTGGAGGGGATGAGCGAAAAACTGTTTTTT. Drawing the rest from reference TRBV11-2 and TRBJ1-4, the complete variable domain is EAGVAQSPRYKIIEKRQSVAFWCNPISGHATLYWYQQILGQGPKLLIQFQNNGVVDDSQLPKDRFSAERLKGVDSTLKIQPAKLEDSAVYLCASSLLEGMSEKLFFGSGTQLSVL.

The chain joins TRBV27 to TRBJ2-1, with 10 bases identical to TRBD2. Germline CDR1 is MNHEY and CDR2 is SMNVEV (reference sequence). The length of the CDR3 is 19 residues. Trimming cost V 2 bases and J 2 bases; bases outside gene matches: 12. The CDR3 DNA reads TGTGCCAGCAGTTTAGGCGGACTAGCGGACCACGCCGCCTACAATGAGCAGTTCTTC. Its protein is CASSLGGLADHAAYNEQFF.

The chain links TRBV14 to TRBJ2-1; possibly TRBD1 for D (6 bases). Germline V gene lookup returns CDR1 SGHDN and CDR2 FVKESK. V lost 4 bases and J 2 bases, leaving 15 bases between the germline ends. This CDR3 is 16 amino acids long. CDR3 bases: TGTGCCAGCAGCCCCAGGACAGTCCCACCCTACAATGAGCAGTTCTTC. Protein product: CASSPRTVPPYNEQFF.

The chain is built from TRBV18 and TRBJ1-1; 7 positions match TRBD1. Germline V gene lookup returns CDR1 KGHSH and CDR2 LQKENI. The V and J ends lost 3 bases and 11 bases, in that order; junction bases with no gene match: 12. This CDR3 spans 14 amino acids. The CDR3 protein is CASSPAQGKRKAFF. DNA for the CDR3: TGTGCCAGCTCACCGGCACAGGGGAAGAGAAAGGCTTTCTTT.

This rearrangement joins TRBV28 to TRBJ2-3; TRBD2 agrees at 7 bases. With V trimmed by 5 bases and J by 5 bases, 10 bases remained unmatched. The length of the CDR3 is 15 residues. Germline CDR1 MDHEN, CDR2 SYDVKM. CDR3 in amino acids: CASSAGLGWVDTQYF. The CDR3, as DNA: TGTGCCAGCAGTGCCGGACTAGGGTGGGTAGATACGCAGTATTTT.

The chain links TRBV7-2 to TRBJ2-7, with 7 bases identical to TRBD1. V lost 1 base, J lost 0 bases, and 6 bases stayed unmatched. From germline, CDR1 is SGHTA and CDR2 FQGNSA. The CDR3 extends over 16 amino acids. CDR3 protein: CASSLVSGDSSYEQYF. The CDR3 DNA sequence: TGTGCCAGCAGCTTAGTTTCAGGGGACAGCTCCTACGAGCAGTACTTC. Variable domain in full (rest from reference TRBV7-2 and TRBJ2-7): GAGVSQSPSNKVTEKGKDVELRCDPISGHTALYWYRQSLGQGLEFLIYFQGNSAPDKSGLPSDRFSAERTGGSVSTLTIQRTQQEDSAVYLCASSLVSGDSSYEQYFGPGTRLTVT.

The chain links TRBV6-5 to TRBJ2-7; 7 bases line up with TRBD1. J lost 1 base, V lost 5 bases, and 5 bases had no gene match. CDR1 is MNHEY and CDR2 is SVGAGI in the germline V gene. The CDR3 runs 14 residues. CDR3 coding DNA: TGTGCCAGCAGTAGGACAGGTGGATCCTACGAGCAGTACTTC. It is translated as CASSRTGGSYEQYF.

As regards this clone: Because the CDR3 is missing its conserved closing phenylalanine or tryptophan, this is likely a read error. The CDR3, as DNA: TGTGCCAGCAGCCCTGGGGACAGGGGGCAAAGCGAGCAGTACCTC. As protein: CASSPGDRGQSEQYL. This chain connects TRBV6-6 to TRBJ2-7; TRBD1 aligns across 12 bases. Trimming at V came to 6 bases and at J to 6 bases, leaving 9 bases not matched to a gene. CDR3 length: 15 residues. Germline V CDR1 and CDR2: MNHNY, SVGAGI (reference sequence).

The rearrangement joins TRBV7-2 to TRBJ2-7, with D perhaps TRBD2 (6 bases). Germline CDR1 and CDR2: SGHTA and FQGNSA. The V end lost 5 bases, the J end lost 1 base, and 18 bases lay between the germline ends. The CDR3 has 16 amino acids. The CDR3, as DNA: TGTGCCAGCAGCCCCCGGGACGGGAGTGGATCCTACGAGCAGTACTTC. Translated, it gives CASSPRDGSGSYEQYF.

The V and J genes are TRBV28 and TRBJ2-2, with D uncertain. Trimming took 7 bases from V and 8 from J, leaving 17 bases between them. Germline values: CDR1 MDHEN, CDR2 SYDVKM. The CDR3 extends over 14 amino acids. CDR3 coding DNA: TGTGCCAGCACCCCCAGTGTAGCCCGGGGGGAGCTGTTTTTT. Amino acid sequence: CASTPSVARGELFF.

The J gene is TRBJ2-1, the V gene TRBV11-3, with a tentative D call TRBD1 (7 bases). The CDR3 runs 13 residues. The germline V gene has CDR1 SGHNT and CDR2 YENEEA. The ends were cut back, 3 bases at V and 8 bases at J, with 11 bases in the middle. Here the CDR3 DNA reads TGTGCCAGCAGCTTCCGCAGGGGGGATGAGCAGTTCTTC. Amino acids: CASSFRRGDEQFF.

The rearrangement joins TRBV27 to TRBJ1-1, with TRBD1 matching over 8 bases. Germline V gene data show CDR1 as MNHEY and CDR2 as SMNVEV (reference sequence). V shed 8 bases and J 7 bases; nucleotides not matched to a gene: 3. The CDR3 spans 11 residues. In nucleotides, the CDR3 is TGTGCCAGCTGGACAGGGATTGAAGCTTTCTTT. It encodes CASWTGIEAFF.

The CDR3 spells CASRQGPETGEQYF. As DNA, the CDR3 is TGTGCCAGCAGACAGGGCCCCGAAACCGGCGAGCAGTACTTC. V usage is TRBV9 and J usage is TRBJ2-5; possibly TRBD1 for D (6 bases). Gene TRBJ2-7 matches the end of the DNA better, so the J call may be wrong. This CDR3 is 14 amino acids long. Germline lookup yields CDR1 SGDLS and CDR2 YYNGEE.

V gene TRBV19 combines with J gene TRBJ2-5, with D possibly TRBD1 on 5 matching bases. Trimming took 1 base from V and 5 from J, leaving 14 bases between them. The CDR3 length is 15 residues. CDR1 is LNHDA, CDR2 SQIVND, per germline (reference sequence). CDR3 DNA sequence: TGTGCCAGTAGTATAGGGTCAGGGTTCACCGAGACCCAGTACTTC. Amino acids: CASSIGSGFTETQYF.